The 11 T cell receptor beta chains below come from one sample, sequenced in a study of immune characterization of retroperitoneal liposarcoma. One entry per CDR3 protein, called by TCRdb with MiXCR from the PCR reads. The sample carries some 8,200 distinct CDR3 sequences, approximately 39% recorded once. Sequencing was carried out using tumor tissue. The receptor set was obtained from a male donor with retroperitoneal liposarcoma.

The CDR3 DNA follows: TGTGCCAGCAAGAGGGACAGGGGTAGGGAGACCCAGTTCTTC. Its protein product is CASKRDRGRETQFF. The chain uses TRBV7-6 and TRBJ2-1, with TRBD1 matching 10 bases. This CDR3 comprises 14 residues. Trimming removed 7 bases from V and 13 bases from J; junction bases left unmatched: 13. Germline CDR1 is SGHVS and CDR2 is FNYEAQ.

This clonotype has a handful of counts. The chain uses TRBV27 and TRBJ2-3; tentative D call: TRBD2 (6 bases). Trimming pared 3 bases from V and 5 bases from J, leaving 15 bases between. Germline V CDR1 and CDR2: MNHEY, SMNVEV (reference sequence). CDR3 length: 15 residues. Here the CDR3 reads CASSFGGWGGDTQYF. The DNA for the CDR3 is TGTGCCAGCAGTTTCGGGGGATGGGGCGGAGATACGCAGTATTTT.

This clonotype turned up a few times. The chain employs TRBV7-2 and TRBJ2-1, with TRBD1 as a possible D gene (5 bases). CDR1 SGHTA and CDR2 FQGNSA come from the germline V gene. V dropped 2 bases and J dropped 13 bases, with 12 bases sitting between them. The CDR3 contains 12 residues. The CDR3 nucleotides read TGTGCCAGCAGCTTAACAGGAGAGACCCAGTTCTTC. Protein sequence: CASSLTGETQFF.

The chain couples TRBV7-8 to TRBJ2-1; D is perhaps TRBD1 (5 bases). Trimming took off 3 bases at V and 10 bases at J, with 10 bases between the two ends. Germline loops: CDR1 SGHVS, CDR2 FQNEAQ. The CDR3 sequence is 12 residues long. The CDR3, as DNA: TGTGCCAGCAGCTTTCCCAGGGCCGAGCAGTTCTTC. Protein product: CASSFPRAEQFF.

For this clonotype: The junction differs from germline at one of its ends, possibly a read error. The V and J genes are TRBV5-3 and TRBJ1-1; no reliable D call. The closer fit of TRBJ2-1 to the DNA end suggests the J call may be wrong. TRBV5-3 is assigned to the ORF class and has an uncertain function. The CDR3 loop spans 15 amino acids. DNA of the CDR3: TGTGCCAGCAGCTCGGCCGCGAGAGCGCCGGAAGAGCAGTTCTTC. Its protein product is CASSSAARAPEEQFF.

A few counts support this clonotype. V usage is TRBV7-6 and J usage is TRBJ1-1; 7 bases agree with TRBD1. This CDR3 contains 13 residues. Germline V gene sequence: CDR1 SGHVS, CDR2 FNYEAQ. The V and J ends lost 4 bases and 8 bases, in that order; junction bases with no gene match: 7. Written as DNA, the CDR3 is TGTGCCAGCAGCTCTCACAGGGGAGCAGAAGCTTTCTTT. It is translated as CASSSHRGAEAFF.

In this sample, this clonotype is medium-sized. The chain recombines TRBV7-8 with TRBJ2-6; D gene unclear. Germline lookup yields CDR1 SGHVS and CDR2 FQNEAQ. This CDR3 spans 18 amino acids. With 3 bases removed from V and 0 bases from J, the gap between germline ends came to 15 bases. The CDR3 DNA reads TGTGCCAGCAGCTTGGTAGGAGTCGATCTCTCTGGGGCCAACGTCCTGACTTTC. As protein: CASSLVGVDLSGANVLTF.

This clonotype was observed a few times. The chain recombines TRBV10-1 with TRBJ2-1, with 7 bases identical to TRBD2. After removal of 4 bases from V and 3 bases from J, the junction contained 3 bases not matched to a gene. Germline-derived CDR1 and CDR2 are WNHNN and SYGVQD (reference sequence). The CDR3 has 14 amino acids. This CDR3 is CASSGGTNYNEQFF. As DNA, the CDR3 is TGCGCCAGCAGTGGGGGGACTAACTACAATGAGCAGTTCTTC.

This clonotype was seen more than once but under ten times. The rearrangement links TRBV6-1 to TRBJ1-4, with unresolved D. This CDR3 is 14 amino acids long. CDR1 MNHNS and CDR2 SASEGT come from the germline V gene. The ends were cut back, 2 bases at V and 0 bases at J, with 4 bases in the middle. The CDR3 sequence: CASSETSTNEKLFF. The CDR3, as DNA: TGTGCCAGCAGTGAAACATCAACTAATGAAAAACTGTTTTTT.

This clonotype has a handful of counts. The chain uses TRBV11-2 and TRBJ2-1; 10 nucleotides align to TRBD1. TRBJ2-7 matches the DNA end more closely, so the J call is doubtful. The CDR3 has 16 amino acids. The germline CDR1 and CDR2 sequences are SGHAT and FQNNGV. CDR3 region: CASSLEWTGGRSEQYF. The CDR3 coding sequence is TGTGCCAGCAGCTTAGAGTGGACAGGGGGTCGGAGTGAGCAGTACTTC.

In the case of this clonotype: A read error may explain this, as a much larger clone is one base away. A read error is likely, as this CDR3 ends without the conserved phenylalanine or tryptophan. The CDR3 sequence is CASRRAYEQFY. The CDR3 DNA follows: TGTGCCAGCAGGCGAGCCTACGAGCAGTTCTAC. The chain uses TRBV7-2 and TRBJ2-5; D is undetermined. The end of the DNA is better explained by TRBJ2-1, so the J call may be wrong. Germline CDR1 SGHTA, CDR2 FQGNSA. The CDR3 covers 11 residues.